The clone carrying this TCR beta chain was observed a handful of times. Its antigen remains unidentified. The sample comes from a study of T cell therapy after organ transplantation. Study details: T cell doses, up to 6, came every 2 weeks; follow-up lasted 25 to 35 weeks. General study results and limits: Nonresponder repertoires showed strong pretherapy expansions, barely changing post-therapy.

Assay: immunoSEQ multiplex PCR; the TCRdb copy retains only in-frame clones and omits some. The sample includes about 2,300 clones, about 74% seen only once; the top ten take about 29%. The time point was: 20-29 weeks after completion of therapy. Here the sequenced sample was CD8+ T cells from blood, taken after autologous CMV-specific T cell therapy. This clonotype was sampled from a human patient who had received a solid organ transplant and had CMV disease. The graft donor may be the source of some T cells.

Here the CDR3 reads CASSQERETGAETQYF. Here the CDR3 DNA reads TGTGCCAGCAGCCAAGAGCGGGAAACAGGGGCGGAGACCCAGTACTTC. The chain combines TRBV4-2 with TRBJ2-5; TRBD1 is a possible D gene (7 bases). Germline V gives CDR1 LGHNA, CDR2 YNFKEQ. V was pared by 0 bases and J by 5 bases, with 16 bases between. CDR3 size: 16 residues.